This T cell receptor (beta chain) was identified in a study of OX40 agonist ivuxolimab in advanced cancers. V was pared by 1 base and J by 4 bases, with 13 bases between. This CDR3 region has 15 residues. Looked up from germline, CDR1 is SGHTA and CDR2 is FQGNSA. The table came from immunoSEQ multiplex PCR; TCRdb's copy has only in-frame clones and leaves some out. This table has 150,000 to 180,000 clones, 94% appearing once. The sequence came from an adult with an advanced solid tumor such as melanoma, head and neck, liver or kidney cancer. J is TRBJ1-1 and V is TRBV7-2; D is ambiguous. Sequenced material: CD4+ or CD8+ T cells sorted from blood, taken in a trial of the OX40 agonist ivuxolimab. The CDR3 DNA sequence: TGTGCCAGCAGCTTAGACATCTCTTGGGGCACTGAAGCTTTCTTT. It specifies CASSLDISWGTEAFF.